This T cell receptor (beta chain) was sequenced in a study of T cells in Graves' hyperthyroidism and ophthalmopathy. Authors of the study amplified TCR beta CDR3 regions from RNA transcripts. RT-PCR in the first round (using the HTBI primer set) targeted the TCR CDR3. TCRdb redid the calling of the multiplex PCR reads with MiXCR, one entry per CDR3 protein. The table includes about 600,000 distinct CDR3 sequences, over 12% detected once. The CDR3 loop spans 14 amino acids. Trimming took off 8 bases at V and 2 bases at J, with 14 bases between the two ends. CDR1 and CDR2 from the germline V gene are SNHLY and FYNNEI. In making diagnoses, clinical symptoms, serum thyroxine and TRAb, thyroid ultrasound and orbital computed tomography were all used. This clonotype was recorded at least ten times.

This sequence joins TRBV2 and TRBJ2-3; D is unclear. This receptor was obtained from a woman younger than 30 with Graves' ophthalmopathy. The sequencing input was blood. The CDR3 reads CASGPWLYTDTQYF. The CDR3 DNA follows: TGTGCCAGCGGACCCTGGCTCTACACAGATACGCAGTATTTT.